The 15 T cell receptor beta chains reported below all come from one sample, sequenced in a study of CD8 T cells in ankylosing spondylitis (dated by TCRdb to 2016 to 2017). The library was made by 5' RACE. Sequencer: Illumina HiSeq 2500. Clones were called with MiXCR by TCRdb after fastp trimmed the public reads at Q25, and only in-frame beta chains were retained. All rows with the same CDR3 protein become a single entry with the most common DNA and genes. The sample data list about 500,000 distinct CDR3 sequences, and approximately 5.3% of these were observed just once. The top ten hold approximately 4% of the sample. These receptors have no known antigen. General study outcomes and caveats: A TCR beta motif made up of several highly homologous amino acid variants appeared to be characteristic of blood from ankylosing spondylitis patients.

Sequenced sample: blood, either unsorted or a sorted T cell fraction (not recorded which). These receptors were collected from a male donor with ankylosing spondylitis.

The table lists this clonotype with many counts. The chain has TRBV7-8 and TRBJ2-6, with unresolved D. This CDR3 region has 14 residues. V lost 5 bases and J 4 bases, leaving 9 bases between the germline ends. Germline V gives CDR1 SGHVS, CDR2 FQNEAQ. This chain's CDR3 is CASSISSGANVLTF. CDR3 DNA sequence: TGTGCCAGCAGCATCTCCTCCGGGGCCAACGTCCTGACTTTC.

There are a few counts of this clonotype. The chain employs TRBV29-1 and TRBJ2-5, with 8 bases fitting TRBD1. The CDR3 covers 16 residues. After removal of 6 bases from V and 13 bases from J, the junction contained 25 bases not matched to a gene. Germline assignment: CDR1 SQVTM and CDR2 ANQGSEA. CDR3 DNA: TGCAGCGTCCAACTACTAACCGACAGGGGTTTTTCCGTCGGGTACTTC. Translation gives CSVQLLTDRGFSVGYF.

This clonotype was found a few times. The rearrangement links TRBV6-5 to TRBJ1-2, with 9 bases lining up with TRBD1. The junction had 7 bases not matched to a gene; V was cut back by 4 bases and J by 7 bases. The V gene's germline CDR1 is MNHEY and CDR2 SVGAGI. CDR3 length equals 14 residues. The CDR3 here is CASSSLQGAGGYTF. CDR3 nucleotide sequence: TGTGCCAGCAGTTCGTTACAGGGGGCAGGTGGCTACACCTTC.

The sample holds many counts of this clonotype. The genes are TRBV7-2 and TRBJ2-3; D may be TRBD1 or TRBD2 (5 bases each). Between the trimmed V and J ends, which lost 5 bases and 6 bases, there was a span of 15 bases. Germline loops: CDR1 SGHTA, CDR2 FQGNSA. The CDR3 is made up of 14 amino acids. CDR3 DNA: TGTGCCAGCAGCGATAGAGGGCCAGGGGATACGCAGTATTTT. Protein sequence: CASSDRGPGDTQYF.

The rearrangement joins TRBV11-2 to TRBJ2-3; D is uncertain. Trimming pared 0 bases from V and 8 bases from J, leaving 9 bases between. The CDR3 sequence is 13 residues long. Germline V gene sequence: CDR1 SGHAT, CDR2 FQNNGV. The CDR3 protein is CASSLDQISTQYF. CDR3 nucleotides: TGTGCCAGCAGCTTAGATCAGATATCTACGCAGTATTTT. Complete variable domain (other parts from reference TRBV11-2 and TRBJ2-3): EAGVAQSPRYKIIEKRQSVAFWCNPISGHATLYWYQQILGQGPKLLIQFQNNGVVDDSQLPKDRFSAERLKGVDSTLKIQPAKLEDSAVYLCASSLDQISTQYFGPGTRLTVL.

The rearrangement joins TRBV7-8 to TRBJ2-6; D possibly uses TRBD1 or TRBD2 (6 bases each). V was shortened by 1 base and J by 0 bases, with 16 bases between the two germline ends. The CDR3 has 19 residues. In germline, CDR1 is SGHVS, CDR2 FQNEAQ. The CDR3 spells CASSLVLGGRYSGANVLTF. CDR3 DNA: TGTGCCAGCAGCTTAGTATTAGGGGGGCGTTACTCTGGGGCCAACGTCCTGACTTTC.

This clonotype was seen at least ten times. CDR3 loop: CASSQDRGGIDTEAFF. The CDR3, as DNA: TGTGCCAGCAGCCAGGACAGGGGAGGAATAGACACTGAAGCTTTCTTT. The V gene is TRBV3-1, the J gene TRBJ1-1; 9 positions agree with TRBD1. The V segment lost 3 bases and the J segment 3 bases; nucleotides outside the gene matches: 8. In germline, CDR1 is LGHDT, CDR2 YNNKEL (reference sequence). CDR3 length equals 16 residues.

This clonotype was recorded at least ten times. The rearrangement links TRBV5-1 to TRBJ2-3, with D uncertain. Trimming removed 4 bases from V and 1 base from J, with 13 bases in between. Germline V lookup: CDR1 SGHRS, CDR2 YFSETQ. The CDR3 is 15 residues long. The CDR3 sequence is CASSPATAGTDTQYF. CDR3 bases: TGCGCCAGCAGCCCTGCAACGGCGGGCACAGATACGCAGTATTTT.

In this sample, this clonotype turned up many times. The CDR3 reads CASRPDRGRAEAFF. The CDR3 DNA sequence: TGTGCCAGCAGACCGGACAGGGGTAGAGCTGAAGCTTTCTTT. The chain uses TRBV4-2 and TRBJ1-1, with 9 positions matching TRBD1. Germline lookup yields CDR1 LGHNA and CDR2 YNFKEQ. The CDR3 has 14 amino acids. With 6 bases clipped from V and 6 bases from J, the junction kept 8 bases outside the gene matches.

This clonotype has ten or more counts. The CDR3 nucleotides are TGTGCCACCAGTGATGTTCCGGGGCGAAGGGAGACCCAGTACTTC. Translated, it gives CATSDVPGRRETQYF. The gene calls are TRBV24-1 and TRBJ2-5, with D perhaps given as TRBD1 or TRBD2 (5 bases each). The length of the CDR3 is 15 residues. The germline V and J ends were trimmed by 3 bases and 5 bases, with 15 bases remaining between them. Germline lookup yields CDR1 KGHDR and CDR2 SFDVKD.

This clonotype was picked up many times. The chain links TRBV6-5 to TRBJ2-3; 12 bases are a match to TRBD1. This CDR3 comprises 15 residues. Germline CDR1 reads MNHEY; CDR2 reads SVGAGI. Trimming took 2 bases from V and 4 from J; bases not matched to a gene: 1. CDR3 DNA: TGTGCCAGCAGTTACGGGACAGGGGGCCCAGATACGCAGTATTTT. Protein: CASSYGTGGPDTQYF.

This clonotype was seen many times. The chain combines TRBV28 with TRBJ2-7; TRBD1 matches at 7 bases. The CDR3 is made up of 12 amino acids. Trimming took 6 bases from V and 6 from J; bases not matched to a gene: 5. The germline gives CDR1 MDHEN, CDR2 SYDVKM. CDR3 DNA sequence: TGTGCCAGCAGGACAGGGTTTGGCGAGCAGTACTTC. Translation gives CASRTGFGEQYF.

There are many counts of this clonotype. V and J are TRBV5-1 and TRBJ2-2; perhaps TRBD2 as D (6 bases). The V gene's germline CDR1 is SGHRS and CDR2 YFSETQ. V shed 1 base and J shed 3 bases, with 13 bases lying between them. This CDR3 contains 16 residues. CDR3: CASSLWRGSDTGELFF. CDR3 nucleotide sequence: TGCGCCAGCAGCTTGTGGAGGGGCAGCGACACCGGGGAGCTGTTTTTT.

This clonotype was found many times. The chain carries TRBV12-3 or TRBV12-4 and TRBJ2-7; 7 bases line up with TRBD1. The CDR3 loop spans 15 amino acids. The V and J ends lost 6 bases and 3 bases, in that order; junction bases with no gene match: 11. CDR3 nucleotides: TGTGCCAGCAGCAAAACCGGGACAGCCTACTACGAGCAGTACTTC. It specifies CASSKTGTAYYEQYF.

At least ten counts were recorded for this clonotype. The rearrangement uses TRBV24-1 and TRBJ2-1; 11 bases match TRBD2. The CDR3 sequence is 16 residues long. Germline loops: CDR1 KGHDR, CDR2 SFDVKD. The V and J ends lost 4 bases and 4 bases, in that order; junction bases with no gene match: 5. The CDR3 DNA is TGTGCCACCAGTGACGCACTAGCGGGGGCATACAATGAGCAGTTCTTC. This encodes CATSDALAGAYNEQFF.